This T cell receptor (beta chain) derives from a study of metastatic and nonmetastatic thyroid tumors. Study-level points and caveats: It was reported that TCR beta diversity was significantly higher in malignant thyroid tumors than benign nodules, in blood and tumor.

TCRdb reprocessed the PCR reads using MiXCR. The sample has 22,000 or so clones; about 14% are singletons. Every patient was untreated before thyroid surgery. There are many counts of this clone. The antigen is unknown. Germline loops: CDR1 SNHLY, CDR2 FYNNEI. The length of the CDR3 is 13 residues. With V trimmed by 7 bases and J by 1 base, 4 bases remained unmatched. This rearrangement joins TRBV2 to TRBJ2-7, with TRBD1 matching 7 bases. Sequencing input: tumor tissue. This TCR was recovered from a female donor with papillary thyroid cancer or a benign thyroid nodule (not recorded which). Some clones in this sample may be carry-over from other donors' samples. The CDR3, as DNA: TGTGCCAGCAACCCGGACAGGTCCTACGAGCAGTACTTC. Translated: CASNPDRSYEQYF.